Below, 10 T cell receptor beta chains from the same sample are listed, as sequenced in a study of neurological immune-mediated disorders. MiXCR, applied by TCRdb to the 5' RACE reads, yields one record per CDR3 protein. The table shows approximately 87,000 distinct CDR3 sequences, with 11% to 15% occurring only once. The sample comprised PBMCs. The receptors derive from a woman aged 50 to 60 in good health.

This clonotype showed up many times. The rearrangement uses TRBV9 and TRBJ1-5; no definite D call. The ends were cut back, 5 bases at V and 3 bases at J, with 15 bases in the middle. From germline, CDR1 is SGDLS and CDR2 YYNGEE. CDR3 size: 15 residues. This CDR3 reads CASSQDNQVNQPQHF. The CDR3 DNA reads as TGTGCCAGCAGTCAAGATAATCAGGTCAATCAGCCCCAGCATTTT.

This clonotype was counted ten times or more. The gene calls are TRBV6-5 and TRBJ2-1; TRBD2 matches 12 bases. This CDR3 comprises 14 residues. Trimming cost V 6 bases and J 7 bases; bases outside gene matches: 4. The germline gives CDR1 MNHEY, CDR2 SVGAGI. The CDR3 coding sequence is TGTGCCAGCAGCACTAGCGGGGGGCCGAATGAGCAGTTCTTC. Translated, it gives CASSTSGGPNEQFF.

This clonotype was recorded many times. The chain joins TRBV20-1 to TRBJ2-1; D perhaps matches TRBD2 (6 bases). Germline assignment: CDR1 DFQATT and CDR2 SNEGSKA (reference sequence). V lost 0 bases and J 10 bases, leaving 10 bases between the germline ends. The CDR3 runs to 12 residues. CDR3 DNA sequence: TGCAGTGCTAGAGATGGGGGGAACGAGCAGTTCTTC. It is translated as CSARDGGNEQFF.

There are many counts of this clonotype. The V and J genes are TRBV5-1 and TRBJ2-7; 9 positions agree with TRBD1. Germline CDR1 is SGHRS and CDR2 is YFSETQ. V was pared by 0 bases and J by 3 bases, with 4 bases of the junction left unmatched. The CDR3 covers 15 residues. The CDR3 DNA is TGCGCCAGCAGCTTGGAGGGACAGGGCTTCTACGAGCAGTACTTC. Protein sequence: CASSLEGQGFYEQYF.

This clonotype was recorded many times. The rearrangement joins TRBV3-1 to TRBJ1-2; the D is unclear. Trimming left V 1 base short and J 2 bases short, with 8 bases between. The CDR3 is made up of 14 amino acids. Germline lookup yields CDR1 LGHDT and CDR2 YNNKEL (reference sequence). The chain's CDR3 is CASSQAPRNYGYTF. CDR3 DNA: TGTGCCAGCAGCCAAGCCCCGAGGAACTATGGCTACACCTTC.

This clonotype was seen at least ten times. CDR3 amino acids: CAWQTRRSGDVGELFF. DNA for the CDR3: TGTGCCTGGCAAACCCGGAGGAGCGGGGATGTCGGGGAGCTGTTTTTT. The chain uses TRBV30 and TRBJ2-2; 7 bases map to TRBD2. The CDR3 spans 16 residues. Germline loops: CDR1 GTSNPN, CDR2 SVGIG (reference sequence). V shed 5 bases and J 7 bases; nucleotides not matched to a gene: 16.

V and J are TRBV28 and TRBJ1-2; no firm D call. Germline CDR1 is MDHEN and CDR2 is SYDVKM. V was clipped by 7 bases and J by 6 bases, with 15 bases between them. This CDR3 has 13 amino acids. CDR3 DNA: TGTGCCAGCAATCGGAGGCAATCGGATGGCTACACCTTC. This codes for CASNRRQSDGYTF.

This clonotype was found many times. The chain employs TRBV7-8 and TRBJ2-5; D gene uncertain. The V gene's germline CDR1 is SGHVS and CDR2 FQNEAQ. V lost 5 bases, J lost 5 bases, and 15 bases lay in between. This CDR3 is 14 amino acids long. CDR3 sequence reads: CASSPPGRWETQYF. The CDR3 nucleotides are TGTGCCAGCAGCCCGCCCGGACGGTGGGAGACCCAGTACTTC.

This clonotype was seen a few times. The J gene is TRBJ2-5, the V gene TRBV18; D is possibly TRBD2 (6 bases). The CDR3 loop spans 16 amino acids. Germline CDR1 KGHSH, CDR2 LQKENI. Trimming stripped 5 bases from V and 4 bases from J, with 20 bases between. The CDR3 reads CASSARPAGLGETQYF. The CDR3 coding sequence is TGTGCCAGCTCAGCTCGCCCCGCGGGGTTGGGAGAGACCCAGTACTTC. Variable domain in full (rest from reference TRBV18 and TRBJ2-5): NAGVMQNPRHLVRRRGQEARLRCSPMKGHSHVYWYRQLPEEGLKFMVYLQKENIIDESGMPKERFSAEFPKEGPSILRIQQVVRGDSAAYFCASSARPAGLGETQYFGPGTRLLVL.

This clonotype was detected ten times or more. This rearrangement joins TRBV20-1 to TRBJ1-2; 7 bases are shared with TRBD1. This CDR3 spans 18 amino acids. The junction had 17 bases not matched to a gene; V was cut back by 0 bases and J by 4 bases. The germline gives CDR1 DFQATT, CDR2 SNEGSKA (reference sequence). CDR3 region: CSARDLYRGTQLGYGYTF. The CDR3 DNA reads as TGCAGTGCTAGAGATCTTTACAGGGGTACGCAATTGGGCTATGGCTACACCTTC.